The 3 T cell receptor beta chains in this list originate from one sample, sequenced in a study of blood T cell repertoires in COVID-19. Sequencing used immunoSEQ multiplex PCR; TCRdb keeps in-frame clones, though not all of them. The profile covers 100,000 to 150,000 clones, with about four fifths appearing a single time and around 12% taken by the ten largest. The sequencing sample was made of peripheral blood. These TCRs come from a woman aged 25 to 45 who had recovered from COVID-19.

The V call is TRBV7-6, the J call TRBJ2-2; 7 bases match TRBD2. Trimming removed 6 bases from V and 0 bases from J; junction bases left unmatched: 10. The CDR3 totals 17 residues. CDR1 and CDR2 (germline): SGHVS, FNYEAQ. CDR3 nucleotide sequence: TGTGCCAGCAGTGAAAGACTTGGGACTACGAACACCGGGGAGCTGTTTTTT. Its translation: CASSERLGTTNTGELFF.

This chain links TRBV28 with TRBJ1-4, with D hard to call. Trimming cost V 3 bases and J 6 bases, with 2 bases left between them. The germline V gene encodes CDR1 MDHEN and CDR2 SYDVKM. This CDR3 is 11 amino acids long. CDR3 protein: CASSFYEKLFF. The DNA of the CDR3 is TGTGCCAGCAGTTTCTATGAAAAACTGTTTTTT.

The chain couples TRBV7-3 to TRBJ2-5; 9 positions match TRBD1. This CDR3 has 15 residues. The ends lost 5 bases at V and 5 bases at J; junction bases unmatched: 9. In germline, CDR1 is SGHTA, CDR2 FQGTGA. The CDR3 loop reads CASSRSGTGTETQYF. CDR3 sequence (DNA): TGTGCCAGCAGCCGTTCCGGGACAGGGACGGAGACCCAGTACTTC.